This TCR beta chain is from a study of early T cells in non-severe SARS-CoV-2 infection. Study-wide background: Sequencing targeted bulk RNA from unsorted whole blood, leaving chains unpaired. General study points: VDJdb-based matching was biased toward anti-spike CD8 responses and missed private and CD4 specificities.

Within the sample, this clonotype is medium-sized. The antigen remains unidentified. Separate cDNA molecules each had unique molecular identifiers attached to them. TCRdb re-called the 5' RACE reads with MiXCR, one entry per CDR3 protein. This table holds about 11,000 distinct CDR3 sequences, around 5% found once. This sequence was found in an adult who was a healthcare worker with PCR-confirmed SARS-CoV-2 infection or an uninfected control (not recorded which). Material: whole blood.

CDR3 bases: TGTGCCAGCTCACCACCGCCGGGACAGGGCTACACCGGGGAGCTGTTTTTT. It translates to CASSPPPGQGYTGELFF. This chain joins TRBV18 and TRBJ2-2; 9 positions match TRBD1. V dropped 0 bases and J dropped 3; count of bases not matched to a gene: 5. CDR1 and CDR2 from the germline V gene are KGHSH and LQKENI. The CDR3 has 17 residues.